One sample yielded the 32 T cell receptor beta chains listed below, sequenced in a study of shared clonotypes between healthy human individuals. Produced via immunoSEQ multiplex PCR; TCRdb's table is partial and in-frame only. The table records approximately 2.1 million clones, approximately 95% of them present only once. Specimen: naive CD4+ T cells from PBMCs. Subset of the sample: CD45RA+ positively selected. These receptors were collected from a young man in good health. Some clones in this sample may be carry-over from other donors' samples.

The chain combines TRBV6-1 with TRBJ1-3; possibly TRBD1 for D (6 bases). There are 14 residues in the CDR3. Germline CDR1 and CDR2: MNHNS and SASEGT. Trimming cost V 6 bases and J 4 bases, with 13 bases left between them. The CDR3 nucleotides are TGTGCCAGCAGCAGTGGGACACCAGGAAACACCATATATTTT. It translates to CASSSGTPGNTIYF.

This rearrangement joins TRBV6-5 to TRBJ2-2; D is possibly TRBD1 (5 bases). There are 15 residues in the CDR3. Germline V CDR1 and CDR2: MNHEY, SVGAGI. V lost 6 bases and J lost 6, with 17 bases in between. CDR3 sequence reads: CASSVQGIVPGELFF. The CDR3 bases are TGTGCCAGCAGCGTTCAGGGTATCGTCCCCGGGGAGCTGTTTTTT.

The CDR3: CASSTDRQGELFF. The CDR3 DNA reads TGTGCCAGTAGTACCGATCGACAGGGAGAACTGTTTTTT. V gene TRBV19 combines with J gene TRBJ1-4, with 7 positions matching TRBD1. V lost 4 bases, J lost 12 bases, and 8 bases stayed unmatched. The CDR3 has 13 residues. CDR1 is LNHDA, CDR2 SQIVND, per germline (reference sequence).

V is TRBV27 and J is TRBJ1-5; no clear D. Germline V gene lookup returns CDR1 MNHEY and CDR2 SMNVEV (reference sequence). CDR3 length: 14 residues. V lost 10 bases to trimming and J lost 4 bases, with 17 bases between them. CDR3 in amino acids: CATPLSPANQPQHF. Written as DNA, the CDR3 is TGTGCCACCCCGTTGAGTCCGGCGAATCAGCCCCAGCATTTT.

This clone was picked up one time. The chain has TRBV6-7 and TRBJ2-2; a possible D gene is TRBD2 (6 bases). TRBV6-7 is placed among ORFs of uncertain function. Trimming stripped 7 bases from V and 6 bases from J, with 12 bases between. The CDR3 consists of 13 residues. CDR3 sequence (DNA): TGTGCCAGCACCCTTAGCGGTCCCGGGGAGCTGTTTTTT. Protein: CASTLSGPGELFF.

With respect to this clone: The same CDR3 is also encoded by other DNA sequences in this sample. The V gene is TRBV18, the J gene TRBJ2-1, with D possibly matching TRBD1 (5 bases). The germline V gene has CDR1 KGHSH and CDR2 LQKENI. This CDR3 spans 13 amino acids. V dropped 2 bases and J dropped 5 bases, with 7 bases sitting between them. CDR3 in amino acids: CASSPRQNNEQFF. The CDR3 DNA reads TGTGCCAGCTCACCAAGACAGAACAATGAGCAGTTCTTC.

The chain links TRBV12-5 to TRBJ2-3; D gene unclear. V lost 7 bases to trimming and J lost 5 bases, with 7 bases between them. CDR1 and CDR2 (germline): LGHNT, FRNRAP. The CDR3 sequence is 11 residues long. The chain's CDR3 is CASATGDTQYF. CDR3 nucleotides: TGTGCTAGTGCGACCGGAGATACGCAGTATTTT.

V and J are TRBV27 and TRBJ1-1; a possible D gene is TRBD1 (6 bases). This CDR3 is built from 13 residues. CDR1 MNHEY and CDR2 SMNVEV come from the germline V gene (reference sequence). Trimming took off 10 bases at V and 5 bases at J, with 17 bases between the two ends. CDR3 sequence reads: CATREGGWTEAFF. The CDR3 DNA sequence: TGTGCCACCAGGGAAGGGGGATGGACTGAAGCTTTCTTT.

The chain is built from TRBV5-6 and TRBJ2-5; 7 nucleotides agree with TRBD1. The CDR3 covers 15 residues. The V gene's germline CDR1 is SGHDT and CDR2 YYEEEE. Trimming at V came to 0 bases and at J to 2 bases, leaving 4 bases not matched to a gene. CDR3 amino acids: CASSLGRGQQETQYF. CDR3 in DNA: TGTGCCAGCAGCTTGGGAAGGGGACAGCAAGAGACCCAGTACTTC.

Details on this clone: The same CDR3 can be traced to other DNA sequences in this sample. This sequence joins TRBV7-3 and TRBJ2-5; D is undetermined. The germline gives CDR1 SGHTA, CDR2 FQGTGA. This CDR3 is built from 13 residues. The V end was cut by 3 bases, the J end by 1 base, with 6 bases between. CDR3 coding DNA: TGTGCCAGCAGCTTGGGTCTCCAAGAGACCCAGTACTTC. This codes for CASSLGLQETQYF.

This chain joins TRBV6-1 and TRBJ1-1; D remains ambiguous. This CDR3 is built from 11 residues. The V gene lost 9 bases and the J gene lost 4 bases, with 9 bases spanning the gap. Germline V gene sequence: CDR1 MNHNS, CDR2 SASEGT. The CDR3 region has the DNA TGTGCCAGTTCAGAAACCACTGAAGCTTTCTTT. Encoded protein: CASSETTEAFF.

The chain is built from TRBV5-1 and TRBJ2-7; D uncertain. The CDR3 runs to 9 residues. Trimming took 8 bases from V and 5 from J, leaving 5 bases between them. Germline CDR1 and CDR2: SGHRS and YFSETQ. CDR3 coding DNA: TGCGCCAGACTGAACGAGCAGTACTTC. Translated, it gives CARLNEQYF.

This clone showed up just once. This sequence joins TRBV4-1 and TRBJ2-1; 12 positions match TRBD1. The CDR3 sequence is 13 residues long. With V trimmed by 8 bases and J by 9 bases, 5 bases remained unmatched. CDR1 is MGHRA, CDR2 YSYEKL, per germline. As DNA, the CDR3 is TGCGCCAGCTGGGGACAGGGGGCAGGTGAGCAGTTCTTC. This codes for CASWGQGAGEQFF.

This rearrangement joins TRBV11-2 to TRBJ2-5, with D possibly matching TRBD1 (5 bases). Germline V CDR1 and CDR2: SGHAT, FQNNGV. Trimming shortened V by 1 base and J by 10 bases, and 16 bases separated the two germline ends. The CDR3 consists of 14 residues. The CDR3 here is CASSLVSGHSFQYF. CDR3 coding DNA: TGTGCCAGCAGCTTAGTATCCGGACATTCATTCCAGTACTTC.

The chain has TRBV18 and TRBJ1-1, with 8 bases that match TRBD1. Germline lookup yields CDR1 KGHSH and CDR2 LQKENI. This CDR3 contains 14 residues. V shed 5 bases, J shed 4 bases, and the junction held 6 bases outside the gene matches. The CDR3 bases are TGTGCCAGCTCAACTGACAGGGGCGGCACTGAAGCTTTCTTT. This translates into CASSTDRGGTEAFF.

This rearrangement joins TRBV5-4 to TRBJ2-1; 10 bases fit TRBD2. The V gene's germline CDR1 is SGHNT and CDR2 YYREEE (reference sequence). The CDR3 length is 15 residues. V lost 7 bases to trimming and J lost 2 bases; unmatched junction nucleotides: 6. CDR3 sequence (DNA): TGTGCCAGCCTTCGAGCGGGAGGGCCCTACAATGAGCAGTTCTTC. Translated: CASLRAGGPYNEQFF.

The rearrangement joins TRBV18 to TRBJ2-1; 7 positions agree with TRBD1. The CDR3 consists of 15 residues. With 3 bases clipped from V and 6 bases from J, the junction kept 8 bases outside the gene matches. Germline lookup yields CDR1 KGHSH and CDR2 LQKENI. The CDR3 bases are TGTGCCAGCTCACCTAGGGACAGAGGAGTCAATGAGCAGTTCTTC. It is translated as CASSPRDRGVNEQFF.

V and J are TRBV14 and TRBJ2-7; D perhaps matches TRBD1 (6 bases). Trimming took off 5 bases at V and 2 bases at J, with 16 bases between the two ends. Germline V CDR1 and CDR2: SGHDN, FVKESK. The CDR3 is made up of 15 amino acids. The CDR3 spells CASSVRTEETYEQYF. The CDR3 bases are TGTGCCAGCAGCGTCCGGACAGAAGAAACCTACGAGCAGTACTTC.

The chain is built from TRBV29-1 and TRBJ2-7, with D perhaps matching TRBD2 (5 bases). The CDR3 sequence is 13 residues long. With 5 bases removed from V and 6 bases from J, the gap between germline ends came to 17 bases. Germline V gene lookup returns CDR1 SQVTM and CDR2 ANQGSEA. DNA of the CDR3: TGCAGCGTTTTGATGGGAGCTCGGCCCGAGCAGTACTTC. This codes for CSVLMGARPEQYF.

This chain joins TRBV11-2 and TRBJ2-2; 13 bases align to TRBD2. V lost 5 bases to trimming and J lost 1 base; unmatched junction nucleotides: 10. The CDR3 has 19 amino acids. Germline CDR1 and CDR2: SGHAT and FQNNGV. The CDR3 here is CASSTRRTSGSLNTGELFF. The CDR3 DNA follows: TGTGCCAGCAGCACCAGACGGACTAGCGGGAGTTTGAACACCGGGGAGCTGTTTTTT.

The rearrangement uses TRBV4-2 and TRBJ2-4; TRBD2 matches 7 bases. The length of the CDR3 is 15 residues. Looked up from germline, CDR1 is LGHNA and CDR2 is YNFKEQ. With V trimmed by 6 bases and J by 8 bases, 13 bases remained unmatched. CDR3 protein: CASRPVGGREDIQYF. DNA of the CDR3: TGTGCCAGCAGGCCGGTGGGCGGGAGAGAGGACATTCAGTACTTC.

The V and J genes are TRBV27 and TRBJ2-6, with 9 bases matching TRBD1. The trim removed 4 bases at V and 0 bases at J, leaving 7 bases unmatched. The CDR3 spans 18 residues. CDR1 and CDR2 from the germline V gene are MNHEY and SMNVEV (reference sequence). CDR3 residues: CASSSDRGIVSGANVLTF. Written as DNA, the CDR3 is TGTGCCAGCAGTTCCGACAGGGGGATTGTCTCTGGGGCCAACGTCCTGACTTTC.

The V call is TRBV2, the J call TRBJ2-5; maybe TRBD2 (5 bases). The CDR3 is made up of 19 amino acids. Trimming took off 0 bases at V and 5 bases at J, with 25 bases between the two ends. Looked up from germline, CDR1 is SNHLY and CDR2 is FYNNEI. The CDR3 nucleotides read TGTGCCAGCAGTGAAGCAAAATCATATCTTACGGGGAGAGGGGAGACCCAGTACTTC. It yields the protein CASSEAKSYLTGRGETQYF.

The rearrangement links TRBV5-1 to TRBJ2-5, with 8 bases lining up with TRBD2. The CDR3 length is 15 residues. In germline, CDR1 is SGHRS, CDR2 YFSETQ. The ends lost 1 base at V and 2 bases at J; junction bases unmatched: 4. Here the CDR3 DNA reads TGCGCCAGCAGCTTGTCGGCGGGAGGTCAAGAGACCCAGTACTTC. Its protein is CASSLSAGGQETQYF.

This clone was detected once. Different DNA sequences within this sample yield the same CDR3. The rearrangement links TRBV10-2 to TRBJ1-1; the match to TRBD1 covers 9 bases. The CDR3 totals 13 residues. The junction had 1 base not matched to a gene; V was cut back by 4 bases and J by 4 bases. The germline gives CDR1 WSHSY, CDR2 SAAADI. The CDR3 nucleotides are TGCGCCAGCAGTGGACAGGGGGGCACTGAAGCTTTCTTT. Translation: CASSGQGGTEAFF.

The V and J genes are TRBV10-3 and TRBJ1-1; no clear D gene. V was trimmed by 0 bases and J by 4 bases, leaving 9 bases between them. Looked up from germline, CDR1 is ENHRY and CDR2 is SYGVKD. This CDR3 is built from 14 residues. CDR3: CAISESGDSTEAFF. The CDR3 nucleotides are TGTGCCATCAGTGAGTCCGGGGATTCCACTGAAGCTTTCTTT.

The chain uses TRBV7-8 and TRBJ2-5, with D tentatively TRBD2 (5 bases). From germline, CDR1 is SGHVS and CDR2 FQNEAQ. Trimming pared 1 base from V and 0 bases from J, leaving 15 bases between. The CDR3 length is 17 residues. As DNA, the CDR3 is TGTGCCAGCAGCTTAGGGCGATGGCGGAGGAACCAAGAGACCCAGTACTTC. Amino acid sequence: CASSLGRWRRNQETQYF. Variable domain in full (rest from reference TRBV7-8 and TRBJ2-5): GAGVSQSPRYKVAKRGQDVALRCDPISGHVSLFWYQQALGQGPEFLTYFQNEAQLDKSGLPSDRFFAERPEGSVSTLKIQRTQQEDSAVYLCASSLGRWRRNQETQYFGPGTRLLVL.

The V and J genes are TRBV4-2 and TRBJ2-2, with 12 bases fitting TRBD2. The J segment lost 5 bases and the V segment lost 4 bases, leaving 5 bases of the junction unmatched. The CDR3 has 16 residues. Germline V gene sequence: CDR1 LGHNA, CDR2 YNFKEQ. The DNA of the CDR3 is TGTGCCAGCAGCCCCCGACTAGCGGGAGTAACCGGGGAGCTGTTTTTT. It specifies CASSPRLAGVTGELFF.

This chain connects TRBV18 to TRBJ1-5, with no clear D. CDR1 and CDR2 from the germline V gene are KGHSH and LQKENI. Deletions cut 4 bases from V and 2 bases from J, with 15 bases between. The CDR3 is 16 amino acids. The CDR3 reads CASSRSLGGRNQPQHF. CDR3 bases: TGTGCCAGCTCACGGTCTCTCGGAGGTCGCAATCAGCCCCAGCATTTT.

The V call is TRBV7-2, the J call TRBJ2-1, with 7 bases identical to TRBD2. Trimming at V came to 5 bases and at J to 0 bases, leaving 4 bases not matched to a gene. The germline CDR1 and CDR2 sequences are SGHTA and FQGNSA. The CDR3 contains 15 residues. The CDR3 bases are TGTGCCAGCAGCCCGGGACTAATCTCCTACAATGAGCAGTTCTTC. Protein sequence: CASSPGLISYNEQFF. Looking up the rest from reference TRBV7-2 and TRBJ2-1 gives the full variable domain: GAGVSQSPSNKVTEKGKDVELRCDPISGHTALYWYRQSLGQGLEFLIYFQGNSAPDKSGLPSDRFSAERTGGSVSTLTIQRTQQEDSAVYLCASSPGLISYNEQFFGPGTRLTVL.

The chain uses TRBV6-6 and TRBJ2-5; no clear D gene. The CDR3 contains 11 residues. Trimming shortened V by 5 bases and J by 5 bases, and 6 bases separated the two germline ends. CDR1 MNHNY and CDR2 SVGAGI come from the germline V gene (reference sequence). The CDR3 bases are TGTGCCAGCAGTGACTGGGAGACCCAGTACTTC. Protein sequence: CASSDWETQYF.

This rearrangement joins TRBV6-1 to TRBJ1-3; D is possibly TRBD1 (6 bases). CDR1 and CDR2 (germline): MNHNS, SASEGT. The CDR3 loop spans 13 amino acids. Trimming took off 7 bases at V and 8 bases at J, with 15 bases between the two ends. The DNA of the CDR3 is TGTGCCAGCACGGGGGGCGCGTATTACACCATATATTTT. This translates into CASTGGAYYTIYF.